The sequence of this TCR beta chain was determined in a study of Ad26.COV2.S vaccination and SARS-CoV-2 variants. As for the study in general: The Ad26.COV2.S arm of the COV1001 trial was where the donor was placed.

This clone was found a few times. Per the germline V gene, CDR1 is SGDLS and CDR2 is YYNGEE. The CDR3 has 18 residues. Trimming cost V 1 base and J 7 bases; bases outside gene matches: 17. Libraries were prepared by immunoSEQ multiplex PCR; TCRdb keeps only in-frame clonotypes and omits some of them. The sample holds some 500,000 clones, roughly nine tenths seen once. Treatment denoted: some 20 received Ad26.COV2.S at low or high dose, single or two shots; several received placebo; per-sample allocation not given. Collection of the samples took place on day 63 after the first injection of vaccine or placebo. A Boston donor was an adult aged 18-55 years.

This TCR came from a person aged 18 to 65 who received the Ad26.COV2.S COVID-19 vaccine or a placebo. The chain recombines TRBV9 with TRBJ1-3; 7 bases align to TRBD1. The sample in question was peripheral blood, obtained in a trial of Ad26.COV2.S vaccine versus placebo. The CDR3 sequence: CASSVRPQPIDRANTIYF. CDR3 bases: TGTGCCAGCAGCGTAAGGCCTCAACCTATCGACAGGGCGAACACCATATATTTT. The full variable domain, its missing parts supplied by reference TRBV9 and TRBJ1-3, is DSGVTQTPKHLITATGQRVTLRCSPRSGDLSVYWYQQSLDQGLQFLIQYYNGEERAKGNILERFSAQQFPDLHSELNLSSLELGDSALYFCASSVRPQPIDRANTIYFGEGSWLTVV.